This T cell receptor (beta chain) was documented in a study of OX40 agonist ivuxolimab in advanced cancers. Profiled with immunoSEQ multiplex PCR; TCRdb holds only in-frame clones, not every one. The data hold 74,000 or so clones, with 75% to 90% observed a single time. With 0 bases removed from V and 7 bases from J, the gap between germline ends came to 10 bases. This CDR3 comprises 14 residues. CDR1 SGHRS and CDR2 YFSETQ come from the germline V gene. The sequence was obtained from an adult with an advanced solid tumor such as melanoma, head and neck, liver or kidney cancer. This chain joins TRBV5-1 and TRBJ1-4; D is possibly TRBD1 (5 bases). This specimen consisted of CD4+ or CD8+ T cells sorted from blood, obtained in a trial of the OX40 agonist ivuxolimab. The DNA for the CDR3 is TGCGCCAGCAGCTTGGTACAGGAGGGTGAAAAACTGTTTTTT. Translated: CASSLVQEGEKLFF.